This passage covers 2 T cell receptor beta chains from one sample sequenced in a study of glioma-infiltrating T cells after dendritic cell vaccination. Produced via immunoSEQ multiplex PCR; TCRdb's table is partial and in-frame only. The table has roughly 100,000 clones, more than 75% seen once; the top ten hold roughly 2.9%. The source was blood, collected before dendritic cell vaccination. These TCRs come from a human donor with glioblastoma.

The rearrangement links TRBV27 to TRBJ2-7; TRBD1 matches 9 bases. This CDR3 is 12 amino acids long. Germline V gene sequence: CDR1 MNHEY, CDR2 SMNVEV (reference sequence). CDR3 residues: CSSRDRAYEQYF. CDR3 bases: TGTTCTTCTAGGGACAGGGCCTACGAGCAGTACTTC.

This chain uses TRBV6-5 with TRBJ1-5, with TRBD1 matching over 9 bases. Trimming took 6 bases from V and 1 from J; bases not matched to a gene: 4. In germline, CDR1 is MNHEY, CDR2 SVGAGI. The CDR3 spans 15 residues. This CDR3 is CASRTQGASNQPQHF. The DNA of the CDR3 is TGTGCCAGCAGGACACAGGGGGCGAGCAATCAGCCCCAGCATTTT.